The 8 T cell receptor beta chains below all came from one sample that was sequenced in a study of shared clonotypes between healthy human individuals. Libraries were prepared by immunoSEQ multiplex PCR; TCRdb keeps only in-frame clonotypes and omits some of them. The sample records roughly 2.6 million clones, more than 90% being singletons. Material for sequencing was naive CD4+ T cells sorted from blood. As to subset: CD45RA+ positively selected. Every receptor here comes from a man in his late teens or twenties in good health.

This clone was recorded once. The chain carries TRBV9 and TRBJ1-4; no clear D. The CDR3 is 16 amino acids. The germline CDR1 and CDR2 sequences are SGDLS and YYNGEE. V was shortened by 2 bases and J by 8 bases, with 19 bases between the two germline ends. CDR3 in DNA: TGTGCCAGCAGCGTTCGGCGGAATAGCCCTCGGGAAAAACTGTTTTTT. Its translation is CASSVRRNSPREKLFF.

This sequence joins TRBV4-2 and TRBJ1-6; TRBD1 is a possible D gene (5 bases). Trimming stripped 0 bases from V and 8 bases from J, with 23 bases between. The CDR3 sequence is 19 residues long. Per germline, CDR1 LGHNA and CDR2 YNFKEQ. The CDR3: CASSQDQLRGGLGDSPLHF. The CDR3 DNA reads as TGTGCCAGCAGCCAAGATCAATTACGGGGCGGACTGGGTGATTCACCCCTCCACTTT.

The rearrangement uses TRBV28 and TRBJ1-2; TRBD1 is a possible D gene (5 bases). The V end was cut by 6 bases, the J end by 7 bases, with 21 bases between. The CDR3 totals 15 residues. The germline CDR1 and CDR2 sequences are MDHEN and SYDVKM. The CDR3 bases are TGTGCCAGCAGGCCGAACGGGAGCCTGAGGGGTGGCTACACCTTC. Translation gives CASRPNGSLRGGYTF.

V and J are TRBV15 and TRBJ2-7; D is possibly TRBD1 or TRBD2 (5 bases each). Germline CDR1 reads LNHNV; CDR2 reads YYDKDF (reference sequence). Trimming took 3 bases from V and 6 from J, leaving 18 bases between them. The CDR3 runs to 15 residues. This CDR3 reads CATSSDNGPGTEQYF. CDR3 DNA: TGTGCCACCAGCAGTGACAACGGCCCCGGGACCGAGCAGTACTTC.

The chain employs TRBV6-1 and TRBJ2-7; 9 bases map to TRBD1. Germline loops: CDR1 MNHNS, CDR2 SASEGT. The CDR3 runs to 14 residues. Trimming took 3 bases from V and 9 from J; bases not matched to a gene: 9. Written as DNA, the CDR3 is TGTGCCAGCAGTGAGGGACAGGGTGGTTTTCGGCAGTACTTC. This codes for CASSEGQGGFRQYF.

The chain combines TRBV7-2 with TRBJ2-1; a possible D gene is TRBD1 (6 bases). In germline, CDR1 is SGHTA, CDR2 FQGNSA. The ends were cut back, 1 base at V and 0 bases at J, with 10 bases in the middle. The CDR3 has 16 residues. CDR3 DNA: TGTGCCAGCAGCTTAGACAGGGCCAGCTCCTACAATGAGCAGTTCTTC. It translates to CASSLDRASSYNEQFF.

V gene TRBV2 combines with J gene TRBJ2-5; TRBD2 aligns across 16 bases. V shed 5 bases and J 1 base; nucleotides not matched to a gene: 10. The CDR3 is 19 amino acids. The germline CDR1 and CDR2 sequences are SNHLY and FYNNEI. DNA for the CDR3: TGTGCCAGCAGTCCTTGGGGGACTAGCGGGAGGGTTTTCCAAGAGACCCAGTACTTC. Amino acids: CASSPWGTSGRVFQETQYF.

This rearrangement joins TRBV15 to TRBJ2-7; D perhaps matches TRBD2 (7 bases). This CDR3 is built from 15 residues. The V gene's germline CDR1 is LNHNV and CDR2 YYDKDF (reference sequence). Trimming stripped 4 bases from V and 1 base from J, with 14 bases between. The CDR3 DNA is TGTGCCACCAGCAAGGGGGAGGGGACTTCCTACGAGCAGTACTTC. As protein: CATSKGEGTSYEQYF.